These 21 T cell receptor beta chains share one sample of origin, sequenced in a study of T-cell reconstitution after alpha-beta-depleted transplantation in children. Unique molecular identifiers tagged the TCRbeta library. From the PCR reads, TCRdb called clonotypes with MiXCR, one entry per CDR3 protein. The profile covers approximately 510,000 distinct CDR3 sequences, with about 18% appearing a single time and approximately 3% taken by the ten largest. The material was PBMCs from the stem cell graft donor, obtained from the stem cell graft. These receptors came from a human donor who donated a stem cell graft to a child with acute lymphoblastic leukemia.

The V gene is TRBV3-1, the J gene TRBJ2-5, with a possible D match to TRBD2 (6 bases). Per germline, CDR1 LGHDT and CDR2 YNNKEL (reference sequence). The CDR3 contains 15 residues. V was shortened by 0 bases and J by 4 bases, with 12 bases between the two germline ends. The DNA for the CDR3 is TGTGCCAGCAGCCAAGATGGGGGTAGCGGAGAGACCCAGTACTTC. Its translation: CASSQDGGSGETQYF.

V usage is TRBV5-6 and J usage is TRBJ1-2; 7 nucleotides align to TRBD1. Germline assignment: CDR1 SGHDT and CDR2 YYEEEE. Germline trimming cut 6 bases from V and 0 bases from J; bases unmatched to any gene: 8. This CDR3 comprises 15 residues. CDR3 sequence (DNA): TGTGCCAGCAACCCGTTGACAGGGACTAACTATGGCTACACCTTC. It translates to CASNPLTGTNYGYTF. The entire variable domain, with the rest obtained from reference TRBV5-6 and TRBJ1-2, is as follows: DAGVTQSPTHLIKTRGQQVTLRCSPKSGHDTVSWYQQALGQGPQFIFQYYEEEERQRGNFPDRFSGHQFPNYSSELNVNALLLGDSALYLCASNPLTGTNYGYTFGSGTRLTVV.

V and J are TRBV20-1 and TRBJ1-4; the D gene is possibly TRBD1 (6 bases). The CDR3 loop spans 14 amino acids. The V end lost 3 bases, the J end lost 5 bases, and 13 bases lay between the germline ends. Germline CDR1 is DFQATT and CDR2 is SNEGSKA (reference sequence). CDR3 amino acids: CSARRGAGNEKLFF. The CDR3 coding sequence is TGCAGTGCTAGGCGGGGGGCGGGGAATGAAAAACTGTTTTTT.

V usage is TRBV27 and J usage is TRBJ2-1; TRBD2 matches at 12 bases. V gave up 2 bases and J gave up 7 bases; unmatched junction bases: 6. In germline, CDR1 is MNHEY, CDR2 SMNVEV (reference sequence). The CDR3 is made up of 16 amino acids. The DNA of the CDR3 is TGTGCCAGCAGTTTAGTCTGGCTAGCGGGAGGGAATGAGCAGTTCTTC. Translation: CASSLVWLAGGNEQFF.

This clonotype was observed a handful of times. This chain uses TRBV5-1 with TRBJ2-2; D is perhaps TRBD2 (5 bases). The length of the CDR3 is 15 residues. Germline values: CDR1 SGHRS, CDR2 YFSETQ. Trimming cost V 0 bases and J 7 bases, with 13 bases left between them. CDR3 protein: CASSLGGPSDGELFF. The CDR3 DNA is TGCGCCAGCAGCTTGGGCGGGCCGTCGGACGGGGAGCTGTTTTTT.

This clonotype was detected a few times. The chain carries TRBV7-7 and TRBJ2-5, with a tentative D call TRBD1 (6 bases). V lost 4 bases and J lost 4, with 16 bases in between. The CDR3 is 15 residues long. From germline, CDR1 is SSHAT and CDR2 FNYEAQ (reference sequence). CDR3 region: CASSSNTGKGETQYF. CDR3 in DNA: TGTGCCAGCAGCTCAAATACAGGGAAGGGAGAGACCCAGTACTTC.

The CDR3 loop reads CASSLFGQGYNEQFF. The CDR3 nucleotides read TGCGCCAGCAGCTTGTTTGGGCAAGGGTACAATGAGCAGTTCTTC. This chain connects TRBV5-1 to TRBJ2-1; no clear D gene. The V end was cut by 1 base, the J end by 4 bases, with 12 bases between. The CDR3 is 15 residues long. Germline V gene lookup returns CDR1 SGHRS and CDR2 YFSETQ.

The genes are TRBV15 and TRBJ2-5; 10 nucleotides line up with TRBD2. The V gene end was trimmed by 7 bases and the J gene end by 5 bases; junction bases not matched to a gene: 4. The CDR3 has 13 amino acids. Germline V gene lookup returns CDR1 LNHNV and CDR2 YYDKDF (reference sequence). The CDR3 region has the DNA TGTGCCACCAACCCGGGACTAGCGGAGACCCAGTACTTC. Residues: CATNPGLAETQYF.

The chain is built from TRBV6-5 and TRBJ1-1, with D hard to call. CDR1 is MNHEY and CDR2 is SVGAGI in the germline V gene. V gave up 2 bases and J gave up 3 bases, with 10 bases separating them. CDR3 length: 14 amino acids. The CDR3 region is CASSYLSPDTEAFF. The CDR3 DNA reads as TGTGCCAGCAGTTACCTGTCCCCCGACACTGAAGCTTTCTTT.

The sample holds a few counts of this clonotype. The rearrangement uses TRBV5-1 and TRBJ1-4; D gene ambiguous. Germline loops: CDR1 SGHRS, CDR2 YFSETQ. The CDR3 runs to 15 residues. V gave up 3 bases and J gave up 13 bases, with 22 bases separating them. CDR3 bases: TGCGCCAGCAGCTCCACCCGGAATGACCCCGAAGGACTGTTTTTT. Translating gives CASSSTRNDPEGLFF.

This clonotype has at least ten counts. CDR3 sequence reads: CASSLSPPIYQETQYF. The CDR3 nucleotides read TGTGCCAGCAGCTTGTCCCCACCGATATACCAAGAGACCCAGTACTTC. The chain carries TRBV5-5 and TRBJ2-5; no clear D gene. V lost 1 base to trimming and J lost 0 bases, with 13 bases between them. Germline V gene sequence: CDR1 SGHKS, CDR2 YYEKEE (reference sequence). The CDR3 sequence is 16 residues long.

V usage is TRBV5-1 and J usage is TRBJ2-7; 10 bases line up with TRBD2. V lost 4 bases and J lost 5; bases outside the gene matches: 9. The length of the CDR3 is 15 residues. CDR1 is SGHRS, CDR2 YFSETQ, per germline. This chain's CDR3 is CASSPVLAGDDEQYF. The CDR3 DNA follows: TGCGCCAGCAGCCCCGTCCTAGCGGGAGATGACGAGCAGTACTTC.

This clonotype was seen many times. This sequence joins TRBV10-2 and TRBJ2-1; D unresolved. Germline CDR1 reads WSHSY; CDR2 reads SAAADI. This CDR3 has 16 residues. Between the trimmed V and J ends, which lost 5 bases and 0 bases, there was a span of 14 bases. CDR3 amino acids: CASSPTVRSSYNEQFF. CDR3 DNA sequence: TGCGCCAGCAGTCCGACGGTCCGCAGCTCCTACAATGAGCAGTTCTTC.

This clonotype was picked up a small number of times. The rearrangement joins TRBV5-6 to TRBJ2-3; maybe TRBD2 (5 bases). V dropped 5 bases and J dropped 0 bases, with 16 bases sitting between them. The CDR3 consists of 16 residues. CDR1 SGHDT and CDR2 YYEEEE come from the germline V gene. CDR3 loop: CASRDEGPTSTDTQYF. CDR3 DNA sequence: TGTGCCAGCAGGGATGAGGGTCCGACTAGCACAGATACGCAGTATTTT.

CDR3 amino acids: CSVDLADYTQYF. CDR3 nucleotide sequence: TGCAGCGTTGACCTAGCGGACTATACGCAGTATTTT. The chain uses TRBV29-1 and TRBJ2-3; TRBD2 agrees at 7 bases. From germline, CDR1 is SQVTM and CDR2 ANQGSEA. V was pared by 3 bases and J by 7 bases, with 4 bases of the junction left unmatched. The CDR3 sequence is 12 residues long.

This sequence joins TRBV12-3 or TRBV12-4 and TRBJ2-5; 10 bases are shared with TRBD2. There are 13 residues in the CDR3. Trimming took 10 bases from V and 10 from J; bases not matched to a gene: 12. The DNA for the CDR3 is TGTGCCAACGAGTACCTAGCGGGAGTCGGCCAGTACTTC. Its translation: CANEYLAGVGQYF.

The chain carries TRBV5-5 and TRBJ1-5; D may be TRBD1 (5 bases). Germline V lookup: CDR1 SGHKS, CDR2 YYEKEE (reference sequence). Trimming took off 0 bases at V and 3 bases at J, with 19 bases between the two ends. The CDR3 extends over 18 amino acids. CDR3 coding DNA: TGTGCCAGCAGCTTGGTTTCAGATCCGGGACTGACCAATCAGCCCCAGCATTTT. Protein product: CASSLVSDPGLTNQPQHF.

There are a few counts of this clonotype. The J gene is TRBJ2-2, the V gene TRBV29-1; no reliable D call. With 5 bases removed from V and 5 bases from J, the gap between germline ends came to 9 bases. The CDR3 extends over 12 amino acids. The germline CDR1 and CDR2 sequences are SQVTM and ANQGSEA. The CDR3 DNA is TGCAGCGTTACCCTAGAGACCGGGGAGCTGTTTTTT. Amino acid sequence: CSVTLETGELFF.

The V gene is TRBV11-1, the J gene TRBJ2-6; 10 bases are a match to TRBD1. Germline assignment: CDR1 SGHAT and CDR2 FQDESV (reference sequence). The CDR3 totals 20 residues. V lost 4 bases, J lost 2 bases, and 14 bases stayed unmatched. The DNA for the CDR3 is TGTGCCAGCAGCTCCTCGGTAGGGGGACAGGGGACTCCTGGGGCCAACGTCCTGACTTTC. Translated, it gives CASSSSVGGQGTPGANVLTF.

The chain couples TRBV5-1 to TRBJ2-7; D remains unclear. V was clipped by 4 bases and J by 3 bases, with 14 bases between them. CDR1 is SGHRS, CDR2 YFSETQ, per germline. This CDR3 has 14 residues. CDR3 bases: TGCGCCAGCAGCACAACCTATTCCATCTACGAGCAGTACTTC. Residues: CASSTTYSIYEQYF. The whole variable domain, filled in from reference TRBV5-1 and TRBJ2-7, reads KAGVTQTPRYLIKTRGQQVTLSCSPISGHRSVSWYQQTPGQGLQFLFEYFSETQRNKGNFPGRFSGRQFSNSRSEMNVSTLELGDSALYLCASSTTYSIYEQYFGPGTRLTVT.

This clonotype has just a few counts. The chain links TRBV29-1 to TRBJ2-7; D unresolved. Trimming took off 4 bases at V and 3 bases at J, with 16 bases between the two ends. The CDR3 has 14 residues. The germline V gene encodes CDR1 SQVTM and CDR2 ANQGSEA. The CDR3 is CSVGSPGLYYEQYF. DNA of the CDR3: TGCAGCGTTGGAAGCCCTGGGCTGTACTACGAGCAGTACTTC.